These 8 T cell receptor beta chains originate from one sample sequenced in a study of human T cells and chemical hapten exposure. TCRdb reanalysed the RACE reads using MiXCR and keeps one entry per CDR3 protein. Altogether 35,000 to 50,000 distinct CDR3 sequences are present, 3.5% to 4.5% being singletons, with the ten largest covering approximately 1.7%. Time point described: healthy volunteer bleed at 2 weeks. Researchers extracted total RNA from unfractionated whole blood. Sequences were obtained from whole blood. The source of these receptors is a female donor in good health. Some clones in this sample may be carry-over from other donors' samples.

The table lists this clonotype with many counts. The gene calls are TRBV5-1 and TRBJ1-1; tentatively, D is TRBD1 (6 bases). There are 15 residues in the CDR3. V was cut by 4 bases and J by 4 bases, with 17 bases left in between. Germline-derived CDR1 and CDR2 are SGHRS and YFSETQ. CDR3 in DNA: TGCGCCAGCAGCCCCTGGGCCGGGGGCAGCACTGAAGCTTTCTTT. This sequence encodes CASSPWAGGSTEAFF.

The chain joins TRBV6-5 to TRBJ1-1; 10 nucleotides align to TRBD1. The CDR3 covers 14 residues. Trimming removed 5 bases from V and 6 bases from J; junction bases left unmatched: 6. CDR1 and CDR2 from the germline V gene are MNHEY and SVGAGI. CDR3 in DNA: TGTGCCAGCAGTGCGACAGGGGGCACGGCTGAAGCTTTCTTT. Translation: CASSATGGTAEAFF.

The chain couples TRBV7-2 to TRBJ2-3, with a tentative D call TRBD2 (5 bases). CDR3 length equals 16 residues. Trimming left V 3 bases short and J 3 bases short, with 16 bases between. From germline, CDR1 is SGHTA and CDR2 FQGNSA. The DNA for the CDR3 is TGTGCCAGCAGCTTGCCGGGGAGCGTCGTTACAGATACGCAGTATTTT. This sequence encodes CASSLPGSVVTDTQYF.

This clonotype occurred many times. This sequence joins TRBV9 and TRBJ2-3; 11 positions match TRBD2. This CDR3 has 14 residues. V trimming: 4 bases; J trimming: 14 bases; junction bases outside the gene matches: 12. From germline, CDR1 is SGDLS and CDR2 YYNGEE. In DNA form, the CDR3 reads TGTGCCAGCAGCTCAACTAGCGGGGGCCAAGCGGCGTATTTT. Residues: CASSSTSGGQAAYF.

Ten or more counts support this clonotype. The chain is built from TRBV6-6 and TRBJ1-5; D is perhaps TRBD1 (5 bases). This CDR3 is built from 14 residues. From germline, CDR1 is MNHNY and CDR2 SVGAGI (reference sequence). Trimming took off 10 bases at V and 1 base at J, with 14 bases between the two ends. For the CDR3, the DNA is TGTGCCAACGGGCGGCAGGGAAGCAATCAGCCCCAGCATTTT. Its protein is CANGRQGSNQPQHF.

This clonotype was seen many times. The chain recombines TRBV27 with TRBJ2-3; D may be TRBD1 (6 bases). The CDR3 is 15 residues long. Germline V gene lookup returns CDR1 MNHEY and CDR2 SMNVEV (reference sequence). Trimming pared 2 bases from V and 2 bases from J, leaving 11 bases between. For the CDR3, the DNA is TGTGCCAGCAGTTTAGGCGGACAGAACACAGATACGCAGTATTTT. Protein sequence: CASSLGGQNTDTQYF.

This clonotype was recorded at least ten times. The chain links TRBV5-1 to TRBJ2-5; 9 bases are a match to TRBD1. Germline CDR1 is SGHRS and CDR2 is YFSETQ. Trimming removed 0 bases from V and 4 bases from J; junction bases left unmatched: 22. The CDR3 runs to 21 residues. CDR3 sequence: CASSLGPVLRDRASQGETQYF. The CDR3 nucleotides are TGCGCCAGCAGCTTGGGACCCGTCTTGCGGGACAGGGCCTCCCAAGGAGAGACCCAGTACTTC.

This sequence joins TRBV7-2 and TRBJ1-5; D gene ambiguous. The CDR3 has 15 amino acids. Germline CDR1 and CDR2: SGHTA and FQGNSA. The germline V and J ends were trimmed by 2 bases and 2 bases, with 10 bases remaining between them. The CDR3 nucleotides read TGTGCCAGCAGCTTATTAAGTGTGGGCAATCAGCCCCAGCATTTT. Translated, it gives CASSLLSVGNQPQHF. The variable domain in full, with the rest retrieved from reference TRBV7-2 and TRBJ1-5, is GAGVSQSPSNKVTEKGKDVELRCDPISGHTALYWYRQSLGQGLEFLIYFQGNSAPDKSGLPSDRFSAERTGGSVSTLTIQRTQQEDSAVYLCASSLLSVGNQPQHFGDGTRLSIL.